This T cell receptor (beta chain) originates from a study of blood T cell repertoires in COVID-19. Only in-frame clones appear in the TCRdb table, and some are missing; sequencing was by immunoSEQ multiplex PCR. The data show roughly 150,000 clones, 86% seen once. Trimming removed 1 base at V and 0 bases at J, with 7 bases between. The CDR3 runs to 15 residues. Germline V gives CDR1 SGHRS, CDR2 YFSETQ. On this clone: This specimen includes other DNA sequences encoding the same CDR3.

This sequence joins TRBV5-1 and TRBJ1-4; D not certain. Sequencing input: peripheral blood. The receptor comes from a woman between 65 and 79 years old with acute or convalescent COVID-19. The CDR3: CASSLRGATNEKLFF. CDR3 nucleotide sequence: TGCGCCAGCAGCTTGCGGGGAGCAACTAATGAAAAACTGTTTTTT. Supplemented by reference TRBV5-1 and TRBJ1-4, the full variable domain reads KAGVTQTPRYLIKTRGQQVTLSCSPISGHRSVSWYQQTPGQGLQFLFEYFSETQRNKGNFPGRFSGRQFSNSRSEMNVSTLELGDSALYLCASSLRGATNEKLFFGSGTQLSVL.